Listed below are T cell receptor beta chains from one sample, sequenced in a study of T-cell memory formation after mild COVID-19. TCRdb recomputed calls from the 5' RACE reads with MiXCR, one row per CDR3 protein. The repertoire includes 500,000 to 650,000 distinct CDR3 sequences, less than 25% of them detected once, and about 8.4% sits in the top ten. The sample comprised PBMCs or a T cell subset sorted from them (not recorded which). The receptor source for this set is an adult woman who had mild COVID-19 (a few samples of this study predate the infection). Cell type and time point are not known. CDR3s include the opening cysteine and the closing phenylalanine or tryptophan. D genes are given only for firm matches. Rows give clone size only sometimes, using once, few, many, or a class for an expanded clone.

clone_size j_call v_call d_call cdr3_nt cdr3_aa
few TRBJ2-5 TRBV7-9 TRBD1 TGTGCCAGCAGTTCGGGACAGGTGCTTGGAGAGACCCAGTACTTC CASSSGQVLGETQYF
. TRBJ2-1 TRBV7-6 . TGTGCCAGCAGCCCTGTGGGGCGCTCCTACAATGAGCAGTTCTTC CASSPVGRSYNEQFF
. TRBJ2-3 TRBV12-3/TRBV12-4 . TGTGCCAGCAGTTTGGCCCAGGTCTGGACAGATACGCAGTATTTT CASSLAQVWTDTQYF
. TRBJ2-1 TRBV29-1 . TGCAGCGCCGAGGTTGGGGGAGGAGATTCTGAGCAGTTCTTC CSAEVGGGDSEQFF
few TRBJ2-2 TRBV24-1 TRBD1 TGTGCCACCAGTGATTTCGGGACAGGAGTATCCGGGGAGCTGTTTTTT CATSDFGTGVSGELFF
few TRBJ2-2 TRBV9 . TGTGCCAGCAGCCCTCCGGGAATAGGACCCGGGGAGCTGTTTTTT CASSPPGIGPGELFF
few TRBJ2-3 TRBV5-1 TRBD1 TGCGCCAGCTCCCCGGGACAGGGGATTACAGATACGCAGTATTTT CASSPGQGITDTQYF
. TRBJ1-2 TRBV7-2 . TGTGCCAGCAGCTTAGAGACAGGACGCGTCAACTATGGCTACACCTTC CASSLETGRVNYGYTF
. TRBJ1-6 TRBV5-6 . TGTGCCAGCAGCTTTCGAGGCAGAAATTCACCCCTCCACTTT CASSFRGRNSPLHF
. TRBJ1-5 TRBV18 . TGTGCCAGCTCACCACCGCAGGGGCATTCCAATCAGCCCCAGCATTTT CASSPPQGHSNQPQHF
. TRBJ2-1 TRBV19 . TGTGCCAGTAGTATACCCTACAATGAGCAGTTCTTC CASSIPYNEQFF
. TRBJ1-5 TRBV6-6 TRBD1 TGTGCCAGCAGTGATGCGGGACAGAGGAAATCAGCCCAGCATTTT CASSDAGQRKSAQHF
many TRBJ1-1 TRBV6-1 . TGTGCCAGCAGGGGAGGTGCGGGAAACACTGAAGCTTTCTTT CASRGGAGNTEAFF
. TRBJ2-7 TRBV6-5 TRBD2 TGTGCCAGCAGTTACTCCCGACTAGCGGGAAGCGAGCAGTACTTC CASSYSRLAGSEQYF
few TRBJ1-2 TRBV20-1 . TGCAGTGCCCCCCGGATAGTTAACTATGGCTACACCTTC CSAPRIVNYGYTF
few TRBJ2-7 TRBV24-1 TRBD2 TGTGCCACCAGTGGGAGCGGGGGCACCTACGAGCAGTACTTC CATSGSGGTYEQYF
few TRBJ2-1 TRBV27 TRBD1 TGTGCCAGCAGTTTTCAGGGGGCGAGTGAGCAGTTCTTC CASSFQGASEQFF
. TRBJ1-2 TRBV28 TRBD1 TGTGCCAGCAACCCACAGGGGTCCCCCTATGGCTACACCTTC CASNPQGSPYGYTF
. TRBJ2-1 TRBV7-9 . TGTGCCAGCAGCTTAGTAACAGGACCCCTTTTCTCCTACAATGAGCAGTTCTTC CASSLVTGPLFSYNEQFF
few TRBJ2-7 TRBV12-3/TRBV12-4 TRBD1 TGTGCCAGCCGTACGAGGACAGGGAGCAACGAGCAGTACTTC CASRTRTGSNEQYF
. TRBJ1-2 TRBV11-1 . TGTGCCAGCAGCTTTTCTACAGAGACCAACTATGGCTACACCTTC CASSFSTETNYGYTF
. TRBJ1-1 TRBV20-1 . TGCAGTGCTAGATCCGGGGTGAACACTGAAGCTTTCTTT CSARSGVNTEAFF
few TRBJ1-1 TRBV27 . TGTGCCAGCAGTACAAGAGGGGGGGGTGGCACTGAAGCTTTCTTT CASSTRGGGGTEAFF
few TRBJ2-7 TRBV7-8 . TGTGCCAGCAGCGACCTTGGAACAGGGAGCGAGCAGTACTTC CASSDLGTGSEQYF
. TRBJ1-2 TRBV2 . TGTGCCAGCAGTGTCCTACAGGGCTATGGCTACACCTTC CASSVLQGYGYTF
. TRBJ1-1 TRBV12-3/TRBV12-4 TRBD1 TGTGCCAGCAGACAGACAGGGTACACTGAAGCTTTCTTT CASRQTGYTEAFF
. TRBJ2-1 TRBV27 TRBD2 TGTGCCAGCAAGAACGCCGGGACTAGCGGGGGCAATGAGCAGTTCTTC CASKNAGTSGGNEQFF
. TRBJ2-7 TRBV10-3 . TGTGCCATCAGTAGGCAAGACCGGGACGGACGAAGCTCCTACGAGCAGTACTTC CAISRQDRDGRSSYEQYF
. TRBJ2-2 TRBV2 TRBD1 TGTGCCAGCAGCGCAGGACAGGGGGGGCCCGGGGAGCTGTTTTTT CASSAGQGGPGELFF
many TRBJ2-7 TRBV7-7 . TGTGCCAGCAGCTTACGGGGAGGCGAGCAGTACTTC CASSLRGGEQYF